This TCR beta chain appears in the sequencing data of a study of blood T cell repertoires in COVID-19. TCRdb's table, derived via immunoSEQ multiplex PCR, lists solely in-frame clones and lacks some. The sample comprises some 93,000 clones, almost 85% of which are singletons, and about 10% rests with the top ten. Germline V CDR1 and CDR2: LNHDA, SQIVND (reference sequence). The CDR3 runs to 15 residues. Trimming took off 3 bases at V and 2 bases at J, with 11 bases between the two ends. The TCR comes from a man aged 65-85 years with acute or convalescent COVID-19. The material sequenced was peripheral blood. This chain links TRBV19 with TRBJ2-1; D is uncertain. The CDR3 here is CASSMMAHAYNEQFF. For the CDR3, the DNA is TGTGCCAGTAGTATGATGGCTCACGCCTACAATGAGCAGTTCTTC.